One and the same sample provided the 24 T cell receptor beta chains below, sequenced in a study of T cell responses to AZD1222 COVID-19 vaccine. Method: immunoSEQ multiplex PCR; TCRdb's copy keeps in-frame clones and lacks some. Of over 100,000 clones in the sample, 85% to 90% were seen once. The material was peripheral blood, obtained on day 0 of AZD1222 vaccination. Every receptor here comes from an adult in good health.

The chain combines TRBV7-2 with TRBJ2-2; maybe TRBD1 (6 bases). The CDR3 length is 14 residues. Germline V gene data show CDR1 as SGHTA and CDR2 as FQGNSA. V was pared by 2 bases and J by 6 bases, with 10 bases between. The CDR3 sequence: CASSLRGTPGELFF. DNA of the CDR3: TGTGCCAGCAGCTTAAGGGGGACCCCCGGGGAGCTGTTTTTT.

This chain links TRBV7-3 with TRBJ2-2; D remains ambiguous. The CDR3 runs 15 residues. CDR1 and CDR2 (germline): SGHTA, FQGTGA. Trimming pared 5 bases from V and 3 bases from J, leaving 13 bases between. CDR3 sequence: CASSRDRTDTGELFF. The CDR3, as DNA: TGTGCCAGCAGCCGCGATCGGACGGACACCGGGGAGCTGTTTTTT.

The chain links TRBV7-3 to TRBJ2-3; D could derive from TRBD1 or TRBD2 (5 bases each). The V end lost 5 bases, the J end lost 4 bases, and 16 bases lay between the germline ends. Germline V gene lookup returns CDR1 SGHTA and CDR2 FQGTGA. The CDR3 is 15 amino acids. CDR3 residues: CASSPGWGTADTQYF. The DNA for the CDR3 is TGTGCCAGCAGCCCCGGGTGGGGGACGGCAGATACGCAGTATTTT.

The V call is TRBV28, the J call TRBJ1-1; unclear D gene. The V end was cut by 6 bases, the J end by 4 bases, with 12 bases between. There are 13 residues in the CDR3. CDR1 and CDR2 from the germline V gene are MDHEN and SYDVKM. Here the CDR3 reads CASRGSGGTEAFF. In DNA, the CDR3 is TGTGCCAGCAGGGGGTCCGGAGGCACTGAAGCTTTCTTT.

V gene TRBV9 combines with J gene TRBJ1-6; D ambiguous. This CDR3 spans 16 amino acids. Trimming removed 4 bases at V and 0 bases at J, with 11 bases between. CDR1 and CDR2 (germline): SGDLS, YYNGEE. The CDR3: CASSPLISSYNSPLHF. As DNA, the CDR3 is TGTGCCAGCAGCCCCCTCATAAGCTCCTATAATTCACCCCTCCACTTT.

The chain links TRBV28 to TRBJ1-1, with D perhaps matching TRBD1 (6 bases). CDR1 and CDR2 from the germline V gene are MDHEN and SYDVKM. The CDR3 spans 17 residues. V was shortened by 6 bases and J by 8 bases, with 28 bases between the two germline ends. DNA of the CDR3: TGTGCCAGCAGCTCTGGACAGCAAAAAGGAAACGCTAAAGAAGCTTTCTTT. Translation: CASSSGQQKGNAKEAFF.

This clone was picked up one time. The CDR3 is CASSRGQGYNEQFF. The CDR3 DNA reads as TGTGCCAGCAGCCGGGGACAGGGATACAATGAGCAGTTCTTC. The V gene is TRBV7-2, the J gene TRBJ2-1, with 9 bases aligning to TRBD1. CDR1 is SGHTA, CDR2 FQGNSA, per germline. Trimming took 5 bases from V and 4 from J; bases not matched to a gene: 3. The length of the CDR3 is 14 residues.

CDR3 residues: CSVPLLAGGLKTQYF. CDR3 nucleotide sequence: TGCAGCGTGCCCCTACTAGCGGGAGGGCTAAAGACCCAGTACTTC. The rearrangement uses TRBV29-1 and TRBJ2-5; 13 bases are shared with TRBD2. In germline, CDR1 is SQVTM, CDR2 ANQGSEA. The ends lost 6 bases at V and 6 bases at J; junction bases unmatched: 10. This CDR3 region has 15 residues.

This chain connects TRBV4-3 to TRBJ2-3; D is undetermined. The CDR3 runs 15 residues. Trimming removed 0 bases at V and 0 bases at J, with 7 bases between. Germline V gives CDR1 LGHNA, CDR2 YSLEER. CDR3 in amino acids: CASSQDVRSTDTQYF. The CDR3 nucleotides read TGCGCCAGCAGCCAAGATGTTCGGAGCACAGATACGCAGTATTTT.

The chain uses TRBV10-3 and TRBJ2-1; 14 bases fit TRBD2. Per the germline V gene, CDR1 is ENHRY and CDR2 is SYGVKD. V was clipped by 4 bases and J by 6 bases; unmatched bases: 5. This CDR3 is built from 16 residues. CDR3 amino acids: CAISGTSGRKGNEQFF. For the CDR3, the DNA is TGTGCCATCAGTGGGACTAGCGGGAGGAAAGGCAATGAGCAGTTCTTC.

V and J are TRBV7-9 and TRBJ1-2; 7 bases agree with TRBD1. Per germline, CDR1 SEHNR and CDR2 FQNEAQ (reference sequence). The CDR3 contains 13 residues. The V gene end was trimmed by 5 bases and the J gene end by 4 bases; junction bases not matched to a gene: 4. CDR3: CASSRGQTYGYTF. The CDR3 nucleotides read TGTGCCAGCAGCCGGGGACAGACCTATGGCTACACCTTC.

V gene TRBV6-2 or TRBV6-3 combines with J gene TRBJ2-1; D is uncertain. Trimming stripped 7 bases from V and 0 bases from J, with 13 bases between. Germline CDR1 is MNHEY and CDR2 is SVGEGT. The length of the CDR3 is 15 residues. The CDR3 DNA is TGTGCCAGCAACCCAGCGTCTCCCTCCTACAATGAGCAGTTCTTC. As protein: CASNPASPSYNEQFF.

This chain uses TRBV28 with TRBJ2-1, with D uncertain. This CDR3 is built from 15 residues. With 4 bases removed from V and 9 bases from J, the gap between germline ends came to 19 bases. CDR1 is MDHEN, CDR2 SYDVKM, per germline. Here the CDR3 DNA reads TGTGCCAGCAGTTCCCCGGAAGGGATGTTGGCTGAGCAGTTCTTC. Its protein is CASSSPEGMLAEQFF.

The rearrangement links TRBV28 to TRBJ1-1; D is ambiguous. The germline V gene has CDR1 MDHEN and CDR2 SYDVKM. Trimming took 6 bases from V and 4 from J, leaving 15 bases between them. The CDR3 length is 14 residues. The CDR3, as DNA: TGTGCCAGCAGCCCCCCAACGTTCGGCACTGAAGCTTTCTTT. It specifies CASSPPTFGTEAFF.

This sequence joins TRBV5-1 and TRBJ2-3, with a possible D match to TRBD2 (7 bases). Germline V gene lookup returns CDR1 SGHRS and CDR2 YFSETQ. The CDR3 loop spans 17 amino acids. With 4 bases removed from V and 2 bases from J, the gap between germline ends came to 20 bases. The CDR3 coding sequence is TGCGCCAGCAGCCCGCACCGGGGCGGGGGCTTCACAGATACGCAGTATTTT. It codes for CASSPHRGGGFTDTQYF.

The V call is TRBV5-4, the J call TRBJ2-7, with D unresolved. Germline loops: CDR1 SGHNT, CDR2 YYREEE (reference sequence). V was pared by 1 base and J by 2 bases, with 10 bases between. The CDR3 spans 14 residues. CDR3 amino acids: CASSLSGNPYEQYF. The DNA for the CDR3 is TGTGCCAGCAGCTTGTCAGGAAACCCCTACGAGCAGTACTTC.

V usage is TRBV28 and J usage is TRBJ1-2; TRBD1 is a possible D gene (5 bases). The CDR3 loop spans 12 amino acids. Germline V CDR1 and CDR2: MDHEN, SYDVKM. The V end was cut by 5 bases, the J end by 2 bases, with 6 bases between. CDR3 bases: TGTGCCAGCAGTAGGGACAACTATGGCTACACCTTC. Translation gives CASSRDNYGYTF.

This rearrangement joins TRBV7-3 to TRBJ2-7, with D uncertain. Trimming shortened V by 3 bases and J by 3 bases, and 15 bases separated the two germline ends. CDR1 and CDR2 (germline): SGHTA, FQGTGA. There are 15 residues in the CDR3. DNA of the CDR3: TGTGCCAGCAGCTTGCGTCCGGGTTCGGGCTACGAGCAGTACTTC. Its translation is CASSLRPGSGYEQYF.

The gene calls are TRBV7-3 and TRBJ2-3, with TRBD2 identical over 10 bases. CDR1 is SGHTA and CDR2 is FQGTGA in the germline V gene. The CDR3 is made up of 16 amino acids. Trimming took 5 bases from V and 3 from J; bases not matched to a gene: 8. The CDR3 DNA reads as TGTGCCAGCAGCCAATTAGCGGGAGGCGGAACAGATACGCAGTATTTT. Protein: CASSQLAGGGTDTQYF. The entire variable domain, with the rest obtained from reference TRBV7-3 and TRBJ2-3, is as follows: GAGVSQTPSNKVTEKGKYVELRCDPISGHTALYWYRQSLGQGPEFLIYFQGTGAADDSGLPNDRFFAVRPEGSVSTLKIQRTERGDSAVYLCASSQLAGGGTDTQYFGPGTRLTVL.

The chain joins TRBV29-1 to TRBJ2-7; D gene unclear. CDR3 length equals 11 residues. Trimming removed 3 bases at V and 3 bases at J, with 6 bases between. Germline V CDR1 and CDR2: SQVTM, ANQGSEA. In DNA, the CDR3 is TGCAGCGTTGAGCATATCTACGAGCAGTACTTC. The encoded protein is CSVEHIYEQYF.

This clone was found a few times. As DNA, the CDR3 is TGTGCCAGCACCATCGGACAGGGAATTGGGGAGCAGTACTTC. Its translation: CASTIGQGIGEQYF. This chain joins TRBV6-5 and TRBJ2-7, with 8 bases that match TRBD1. The CDR3 sequence is 14 residues long. Germline lookup yields CDR1 MNHEY and CDR2 SVGAGI. Losses at the gene ends were 7 bases for V and 7 bases for J; bases not matched to a gene: 12.

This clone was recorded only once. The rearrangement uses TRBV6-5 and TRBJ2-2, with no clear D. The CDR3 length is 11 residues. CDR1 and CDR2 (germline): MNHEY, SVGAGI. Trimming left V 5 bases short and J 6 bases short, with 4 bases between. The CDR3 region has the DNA TGTGCCAGCAGTATATCCGGGGAGCTGTTTTTT. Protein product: CASSISGELFF.

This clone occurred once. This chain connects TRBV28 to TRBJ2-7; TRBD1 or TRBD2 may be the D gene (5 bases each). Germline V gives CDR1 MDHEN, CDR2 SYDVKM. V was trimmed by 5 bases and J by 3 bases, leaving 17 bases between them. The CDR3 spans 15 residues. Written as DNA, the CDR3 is TGTGCCAGCAGTCAAAACCTGGGACGGATCTACGAGCAGTACTTC. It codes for CASSQNLGRIYEQYF.

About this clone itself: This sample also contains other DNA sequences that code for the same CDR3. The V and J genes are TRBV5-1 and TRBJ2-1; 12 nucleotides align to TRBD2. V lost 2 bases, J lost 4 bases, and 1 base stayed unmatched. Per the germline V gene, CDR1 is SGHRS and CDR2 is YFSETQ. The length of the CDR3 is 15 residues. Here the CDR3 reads CASSLGLAGYNEQFF. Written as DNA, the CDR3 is TGCGCCAGCAGCTTAGGACTAGCGGGATACAATGAGCAGTTCTTC.